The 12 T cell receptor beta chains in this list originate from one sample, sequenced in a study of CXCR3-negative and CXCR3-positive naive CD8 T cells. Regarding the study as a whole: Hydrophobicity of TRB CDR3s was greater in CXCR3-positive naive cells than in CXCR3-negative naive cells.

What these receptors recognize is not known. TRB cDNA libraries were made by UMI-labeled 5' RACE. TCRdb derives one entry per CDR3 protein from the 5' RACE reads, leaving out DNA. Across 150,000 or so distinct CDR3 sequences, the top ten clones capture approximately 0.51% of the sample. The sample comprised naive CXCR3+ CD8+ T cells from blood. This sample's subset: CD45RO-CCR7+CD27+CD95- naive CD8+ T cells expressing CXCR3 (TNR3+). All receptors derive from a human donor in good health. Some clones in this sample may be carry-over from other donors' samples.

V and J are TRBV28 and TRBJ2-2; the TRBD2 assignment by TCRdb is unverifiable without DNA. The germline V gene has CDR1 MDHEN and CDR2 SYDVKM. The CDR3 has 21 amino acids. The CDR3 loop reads CASSCTTPTSGGAQNTGELFF.

This CDR3 reads CASGLIGNTEAFF. The chain links TRBV12-5 to TRBJ1-1. Per the germline V gene, CDR1 is LGHNT and CDR2 is FRNRAP. The CDR3 covers 13 residues.

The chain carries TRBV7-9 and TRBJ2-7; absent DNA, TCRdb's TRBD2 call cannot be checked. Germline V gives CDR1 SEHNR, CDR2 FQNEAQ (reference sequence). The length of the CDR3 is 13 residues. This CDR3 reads CASSPGPTGEQYF.

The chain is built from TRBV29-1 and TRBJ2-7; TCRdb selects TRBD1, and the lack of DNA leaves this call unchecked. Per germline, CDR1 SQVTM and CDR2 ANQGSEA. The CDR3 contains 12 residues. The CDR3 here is CSVIAQGYEQYF.

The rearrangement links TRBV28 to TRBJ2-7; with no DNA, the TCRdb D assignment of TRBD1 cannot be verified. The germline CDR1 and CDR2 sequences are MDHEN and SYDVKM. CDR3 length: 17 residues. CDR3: CASSPFPSTGLTYEQYF.

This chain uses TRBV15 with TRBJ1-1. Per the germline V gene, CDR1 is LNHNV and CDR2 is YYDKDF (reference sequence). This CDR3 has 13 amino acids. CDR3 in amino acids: CATTGGENREAFF.

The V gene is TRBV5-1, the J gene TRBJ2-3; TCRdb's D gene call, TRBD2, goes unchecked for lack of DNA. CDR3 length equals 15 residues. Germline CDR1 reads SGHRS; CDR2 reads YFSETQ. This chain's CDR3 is CASSFSGTSTDTQYF.

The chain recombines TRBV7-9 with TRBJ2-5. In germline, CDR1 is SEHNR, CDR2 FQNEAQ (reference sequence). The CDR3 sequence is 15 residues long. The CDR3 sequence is CASSLGTTYWETQYF. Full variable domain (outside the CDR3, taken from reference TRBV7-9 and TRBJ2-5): DTGVSQNPRHKITKRGQNVTFRCDPISEHNRLYWYRQTLGQGPEFLTYFQNEAQLEKSRLLSDRFSAERPKGSFSTLEIQRTEQGDSAMYLCASSLGTTYWETQYFGPGTRLLVL.

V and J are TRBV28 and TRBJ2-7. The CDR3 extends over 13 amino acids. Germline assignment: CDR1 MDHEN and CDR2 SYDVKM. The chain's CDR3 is CASSLAGLYEQYF.

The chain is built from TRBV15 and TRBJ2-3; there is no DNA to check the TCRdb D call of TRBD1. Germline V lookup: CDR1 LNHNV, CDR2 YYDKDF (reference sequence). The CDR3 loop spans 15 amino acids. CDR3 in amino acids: CATSKGQGDTDTQYF. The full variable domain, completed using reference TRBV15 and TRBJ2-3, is DAMVIQNPRYQVTQFGKPVTLSCSQTLNHNVMYWYQQKSSQAPKLLFHYYDKDFNNEADTPDNFQSRRPNTSFCFLDIRSPGLGDTAMYLCATSKGQGDTDTQYFGPGTRLTVL.

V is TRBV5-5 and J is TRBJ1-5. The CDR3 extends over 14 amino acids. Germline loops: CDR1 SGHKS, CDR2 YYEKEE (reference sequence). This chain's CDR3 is CASSPSDSNQPQHF.

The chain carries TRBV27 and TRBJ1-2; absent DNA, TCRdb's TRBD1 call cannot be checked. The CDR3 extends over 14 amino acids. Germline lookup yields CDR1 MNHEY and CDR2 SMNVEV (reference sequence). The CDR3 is CATAPLGSFYGYTF.